The next 21 T cell receptor beta chains were all read from a single sample in a study of CD8+ T cells in alopecia areata. The sample's treatment: oral pan-JAK inhibitor, 5-10 mg twice daily. cDNA prepared by RNA extraction and subsequent reverse transcription served as the template for sequencing. Sequenced by immunoSEQ multiplex PCR; TCRdb stores in-frame clones only, minus some. The sample carries about 210,000 clones, around two fifths recorded once. The sample here was CD4+ T cells sorted from blood, taken at approximately week 37, from a patient treated with tofacitinib. The receptor source for this set is a human donor with alopecia areata.

This clone was counted a single time. CDR3 sequence: CASSTGERRNIQYF. The CDR3 DNA is TGCGCCAGCAGTACAGGGGAGAGGAGAAACATTCAGTACTTC. The gene calls are TRBV4-1 and TRBJ2-4; 7 positions agree with TRBD1. There are 14 residues in the CDR3. CDR1 MGHRA and CDR2 YSYEKL come from the germline V gene. With 6 bases clipped from V and 6 bases from J, the junction kept 8 bases outside the gene matches.

The chain is built from TRBV7-2 and TRBJ2-1; a weak D match, TRBD2 (6 bases). The CDR3 extends over 15 amino acids. V dropped 0 bases and J dropped 4 bases, with 10 bases sitting between them. CDR1 is SGHTA and CDR2 is FQGNSA in the germline V gene. CDR3 residues: CASSLAIGTYNEQFF. DNA of the CDR3: TGTGCCAGCAGCTTAGCGATCGGGACTTACAATGAGCAGTTCTTC.

The chain links TRBV5-1 to TRBJ2-6; D is ambiguous. From germline, CDR1 is SGHRS and CDR2 YFSETQ. Trimming shortened V by 1 base and J by 4 bases, and 6 bases separated the two germline ends. This CDR3 region has 14 residues. CDR3 sequence reads: CASSLPRGANVLTF. In nucleotides, the CDR3 is TGCGCCAGCAGCTTGCCCCGAGGGGCCAACGTCCTGACTTTC.

The chain recombines TRBV5-1 with TRBJ2-5; weak D call: TRBD2 (6 bases). Germline values: CDR1 SGHRS, CDR2 YFSETQ. Trimming shortened V by 4 bases and J by 5 bases, and 21 bases separated the two germline ends. The CDR3 has 16 residues. Here the CDR3 reads CASSPGGSGVRETQYF. The CDR3 region has the DNA TGCGCCAGCAGCCCCGGAGGGAGCGGCGTACGGGAGACCCAGTACTTC.

This clone was observed many times. The gene calls are TRBV14 and TRBJ2-6, with 10 bases lining up with TRBD1. Trimming cost V 5 bases and J 4 bases; bases outside gene matches: 2. Germline CDR1 reads SGHDN; CDR2 reads FVKESK. This CDR3 has 15 amino acids. CDR3 region: CASSGTGAGANVLTF. In nucleotides, the CDR3 is TGTGCCAGCAGCGGGACAGGGGCCGGGGCCAACGTCCTGACTTTC.

The rearrangement joins TRBV9 to TRBJ2-1, with D tentatively TRBD2 (7 bases). CDR1 is SGDLS and CDR2 is YYNGEE in the germline V gene. The CDR3 extends over 14 amino acids. The ends were cut back, 3 bases at V and 6 bases at J, with 13 bases in the middle. Here the CDR3 reads CASSGGGRANEQFF. CDR3 sequence (DNA): TGTGCCAGCAGCGGAGGGGGGAGGGCCAATGAGCAGTTCTTC.

This clone was seen a handful of times. V is TRBV5-6 and J is TRBJ2-3; 10 nucleotides match TRBD1. J lost 3 bases, V lost 3 bases, and 1 base had no gene match. Germline CDR1 SGHDT, CDR2 YYEEEE. This CDR3 contains 14 residues. The CDR3 spells CASSSDRGTDTQYF. CDR3 nucleotides: TGTGCCAGCAGCTCGGACAGGGGGACAGATACGCAGTATTTT.

V and J are TRBV6-5 and TRBJ1-2; maybe TRBD1 (5 bases). Germline CDR1 is MNHEY and CDR2 is SVGAGI. The V gene lost 0 bases and the J gene lost 4 bases, with 12 bases spanning the gap. The CDR3 has 15 amino acids. CDR3 DNA: TGTGCCAGCAGTTACTCCGGAGGGACTGCCTATGGCTACACCTTC. Protein sequence: CASSYSGGTAYGYTF.

This clone appeared a few times. This chain uses TRBV11-2 with TRBJ2-1, with a weak D call TRBD2 (6 bases). The CDR3 spans 14 residues. Deletions cut 0 bases from V and 7 bases from J, with 10 bases between. Germline CDR1 reads SGHAT; CDR2 reads FQNNGV. The CDR3 DNA is TGTGCCAGCAGCTTAGATTCGAGCGGGAATGAGCAGTTCTTC. Protein sequence: CASSLDSSGNEQFF.

The V gene is TRBV19, the J gene TRBJ1-1, with D uncertain. The germline CDR1 and CDR2 sequences are LNHDA and SQIVND (reference sequence). V lost 3 bases and J lost 1, with 3 bases in between. This CDR3 region has 12 residues. The CDR3 region is CASSIENTEAFF. For the CDR3, the DNA is TGTGCCAGTAGTATCGAGAACACTGAAGCTTTCTTT.

The rearrangement joins TRBV15 to TRBJ1-2; D unresolved. V dropped 0 bases and J dropped 8 bases, with 10 bases sitting between them. Germline CDR1 LNHNV, CDR2 YYDKDF (reference sequence). This CDR3 is built from 13 residues. The CDR3 loop is CATSRDRQSGYTF. The CDR3 DNA reads TGTGCCACCAGCAGAGATAGGCAGTCCGGCTACACCTTC. The complete variable domain, with remaining parts taken from reference TRBV15 and TRBJ1-2, reads DAMVIQNPRYQVTQFGKPVTLSCSQTLNHNVMYWYQQKSSQAPKLLFHYYDKDFNNEADTPDNFQSRRPNTSFCFLDIRSPGLGDTAMYLCATSRDRQSGYTFGSGTRLTVV.

This clone was observed once. This chain uses TRBV6-5 with TRBJ2-3; 9 bases map to TRBD1. CDR1 is MNHEY and CDR2 is SVGAGI in the germline V gene. Trimming took 7 bases from V and 5 from J; bases not matched to a gene: 7. This CDR3 has 14 amino acids. The CDR3 nucleotides are TGTGCCAGCACCAGGACAGGGGAAGGAGATACGCAGTATTTT. It is translated as CASTRTGEGDTQYF.

The chain combines TRBV15 with TRBJ1-1; D unresolved. Germline V gives CDR1 LNHNV, CDR2 YYDKDF (reference sequence). The CDR3 length is 14 residues. Trimming took 0 bases from V and 0 from J, leaving 5 bases between them. The CDR3 coding sequence is TGTGCCACCAGCAGAGATTTAATGAACACTGAAGCTTTCTTT. Amino acid sequence: CATSRDLMNTEAFF.

V is TRBV7-2 and J is TRBJ2-5; 15 positions match TRBD2. Germline values: CDR1 SGHTA, CDR2 FQGNSA. The length of the CDR3 is 16 residues. V shed 3 bases and J 5 bases; nucleotides not matched to a gene: 4. The CDR3 spells CASSLGLAGGEETQYF. As DNA, the CDR3 is TGTGCCAGCAGCTTGGGACTAGCGGGAGGAGAGGAGACCCAGTACTTC.

This clone was observed once. The rearrangement uses TRBV6-5 and TRBJ1-1; TRBD1 matches at 8 bases. The CDR3 contains 16 residues. V gave up 0 bases and J gave up 2 bases; unmatched junction bases: 5. The germline V gene encodes CDR1 MNHEY and CDR2 SVGAGI. The CDR3 coding sequence is TGTGCCAGCAGTTACTCTCTTGACAGGGGAAACACTGAAGCTTTCTTT. Amino acid sequence: CASSYSLDRGNTEAFF.

The chain uses TRBV29-1 and TRBJ2-5, with 16 bases that match TRBD2. Germline CDR1 is SQVTM and CDR2 is ANQGSEA. The CDR3 covers 17 residues. Unmatched junction bases numbered 11, after V lost 6 bases and J lost 4 bases. CDR3 sequence (DNA): TGCAGCGTAGAGCCGGGACTAGCGGGAGGGCCTGGAGAGACCCAGTACTTC. Translating gives CSVEPGLAGGPGETQYF.

The rearrangement joins TRBV5-1 to TRBJ2-3, with 9 bases matching TRBD1. The length of the CDR3 is 14 residues. Germline V gene sequence: CDR1 SGHRS, CDR2 YFSETQ. V shed 3 bases, J shed 9 bases, and the junction held 8 bases outside the gene matches. In DNA form, the CDR3 reads TGCGCCAGCAGCTCCGGGACAGGGTTCCTCACGCAGTATTTT. Its translation is CASSSGTGFLTQYF. Looking up the rest from reference TRBV5-1 and TRBJ2-3 gives the full variable domain: KAGVTQTPRYLIKTRGQQVTLSCSPISGHRSVSWYQQTPGQGLQFLFEYFSETQRNKGNFPGRFSGRQFSNSRSEMNVSTLELGDSALYLCASSSGTGFLTQYFGPGTRLTVL.

In its sample, this clone was seen a few times. This chain links TRBV2 with TRBJ2-1; 10 nucleotides agree with TRBD2. V lost 5 bases, J lost 9 bases, and 7 bases stayed unmatched. The CDR3 covers 14 residues. In germline, CDR1 is SNHLY, CDR2 FYNNEI. CDR3 protein: CASSRAGGLAEQFF. DNA of the CDR3: TGTGCCAGCAGTCGAGCGGGAGGGTTGGCTGAGCAGTTCTTC. Supplemented by reference TRBV2 and TRBJ2-1, the full variable domain reads EPEVTQTPSHQVTQMGQEVILRCVPISNHLYFYWYRQILGQKVEFLVSFYNNEISEKSEIFDDQFSVERPDGSNFTLKIRSTKLEDSAMYFCASSRAGGLAEQFFGPGTRLTVL.

This clone was picked up a small number of times. This chain uses TRBV29-1 with TRBJ2-7, with TRBD1 matching over 12 bases. The CDR3 is made up of 13 amino acids. Per the germline V gene, CDR1 is SQVTM and CDR2 is ANQGSEA. V shed 6 bases and J 6 bases; nucleotides not matched to a gene: 6. The DNA of the CDR3 is TGCAGCGTAGGTCGGGGACAGGGGGCCGAGCAGTACTTC. Its protein product is CSVGRGQGAEQYF.

This clone was seen only a few times. This rearrangement joins TRBV19 to TRBJ2-5; a possible D gene is TRBD2 (6 bases). The CDR3 has 15 residues. V lost 4 bases and J lost 5, with 17 bases in between. Germline lookup yields CDR1 LNHDA and CDR2 SQIVND (reference sequence). This chain's CDR3 is CASSSPPGSTETQYF. As DNA, the CDR3 is TGTGCCAGTAGTAGCCCTCCCGGGAGTACGGAGACCCAGTACTTC.

This clone was seen a few times. The J gene is TRBJ2-4, the V gene TRBV7-3, with D unresolved. Germline-derived CDR1 and CDR2 are SGHTA and FQGTGA. V lost 0 bases to trimming and J lost 11 bases, with 14 bases between them. The CDR3 is made up of 14 amino acids. The DNA of the CDR3 is TGTGCCAGCAGCTTAACAGAGGTGACGGTGGTTCAGTACTTC. Its translation: CASSLTEVTVVQYF.